This T cell receptor (beta chain) was profiled in a study of shared clonotypes between healthy human individuals. Notes on the study in general: Lower generation probabilities were found for non-shared clonotypes than for those shared by all four donors.

Nashville, Tennessee was home to all donors, each a Caucasian adult. It was into CD45RA+ naive and CD45RA-negative memory subsets that the CD4+ cells were split. TCRdb's table, derived via immunoSEQ multiplex PCR, lists solely in-frame clones and lacks some. The sample includes about 980,000 clones, around three quarters seen only once; the top ten take about 1.5%. This clone occurred a few times. The antigen remains unidentified. Trimming stripped 3 bases from V and 0 bases from J, with 8 bases between. The CDR3 contains 14 residues. CDR1 is LGHNT, CDR2 FRNRAP, per germline. The chain links TRBV12-5 to TRBJ1-1; D gene uncertain. The sample was memory CD4+ T cells sorted from blood. Subset reported: CD45RA-negative fraction. The receptor was derived from a man aged 18 to 35 in good health. The CDR3 region is CASGFSRLNTEAFF. The CDR3 DNA is TGTGCTAGTGGTTTCAGCCGCTTGAACACTGAAGCTTTCTTT.